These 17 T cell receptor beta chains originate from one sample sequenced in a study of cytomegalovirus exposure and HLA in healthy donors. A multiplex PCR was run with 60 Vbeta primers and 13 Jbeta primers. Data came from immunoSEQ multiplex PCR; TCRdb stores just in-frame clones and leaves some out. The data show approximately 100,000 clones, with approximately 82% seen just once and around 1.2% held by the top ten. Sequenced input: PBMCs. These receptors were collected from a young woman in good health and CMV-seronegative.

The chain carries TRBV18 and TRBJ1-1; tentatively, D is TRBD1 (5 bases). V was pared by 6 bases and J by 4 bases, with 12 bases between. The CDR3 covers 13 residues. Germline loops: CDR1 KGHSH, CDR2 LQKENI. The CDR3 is CASSSDSPTEAFF. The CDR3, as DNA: TGTGCCAGCTCCTCAGACAGTCCCACTGAAGCTTTCTTT.

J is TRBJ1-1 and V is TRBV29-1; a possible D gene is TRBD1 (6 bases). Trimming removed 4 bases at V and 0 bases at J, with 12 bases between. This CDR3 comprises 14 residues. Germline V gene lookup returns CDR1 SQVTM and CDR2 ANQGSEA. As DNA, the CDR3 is TGCAGCGTTGCAAGGACAGCAATGAACACTGAAGCTTTCTTT. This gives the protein CSVARTAMNTEAFF. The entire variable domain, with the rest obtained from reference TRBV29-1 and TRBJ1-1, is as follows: SAVISQKPSRDICQRGTSLTIQCQVDSQVTMMFWYRQQPGQSLTLIATANQGSEATYESGFVIDKFPISRPNLTFSTLTVSNMSPEDSSIYLCSVARTAMNTEAFFGQGTRLTVV.

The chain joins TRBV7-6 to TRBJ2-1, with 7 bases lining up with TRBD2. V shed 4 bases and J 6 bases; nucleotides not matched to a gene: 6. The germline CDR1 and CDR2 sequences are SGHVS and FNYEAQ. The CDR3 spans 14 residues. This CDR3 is CASSWGGGVNEQFF. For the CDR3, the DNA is TGTGCCAGCAGCTGGGGTGGGGGGGTCAATGAGCAGTTCTTC.

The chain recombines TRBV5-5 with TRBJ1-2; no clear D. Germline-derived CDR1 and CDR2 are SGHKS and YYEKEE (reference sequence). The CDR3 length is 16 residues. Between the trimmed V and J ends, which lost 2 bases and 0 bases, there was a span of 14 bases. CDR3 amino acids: CASSFILRYSNYGYTF. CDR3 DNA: TGTGCCAGCAGCTTCATACTTAGATATTCTAACTATGGCTACACCTTC.

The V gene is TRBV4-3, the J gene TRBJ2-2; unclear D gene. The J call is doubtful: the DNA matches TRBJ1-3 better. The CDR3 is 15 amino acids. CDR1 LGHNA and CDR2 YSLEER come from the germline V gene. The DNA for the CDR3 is TGCGCCAGCAGCCGGAACTCCGGGGTTGGAAACACCATATATTTT. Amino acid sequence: CASSRNSGVGNTIYF.

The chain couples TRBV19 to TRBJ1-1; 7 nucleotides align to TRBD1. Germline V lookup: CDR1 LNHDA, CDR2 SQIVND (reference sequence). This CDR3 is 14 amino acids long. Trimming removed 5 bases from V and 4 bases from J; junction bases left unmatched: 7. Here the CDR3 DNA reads TGTGCCAGTAGTCCAACGTCAGGGGGCACTGAAGCTTTCTTT. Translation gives CASSPTSGGTEAFF.

The CDR3 spells CASSLQGIGSNQPQHF. The CDR3 DNA sequence: TGTGCCAGCAGCCTACAGGGGATCGGGAGCAATCAGCCCCAGCATTTT. V usage is TRBV7-2 and J usage is TRBJ1-5, with TRBD1 matching over 7 bases. The CDR3 sequence is 16 residues long. Germline loops: CDR1 SGHTA, CDR2 FQGNSA. J lost 1 base, V lost 5 bases, and 8 bases had no gene match.

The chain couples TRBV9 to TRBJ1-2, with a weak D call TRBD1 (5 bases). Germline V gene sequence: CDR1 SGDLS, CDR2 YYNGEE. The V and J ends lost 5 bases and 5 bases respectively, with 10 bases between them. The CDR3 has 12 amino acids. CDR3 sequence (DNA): TGTGCCAGCAGTCAGGGTTGGTATGGCTACACCTTC. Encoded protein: CASSQGWYGYTF.

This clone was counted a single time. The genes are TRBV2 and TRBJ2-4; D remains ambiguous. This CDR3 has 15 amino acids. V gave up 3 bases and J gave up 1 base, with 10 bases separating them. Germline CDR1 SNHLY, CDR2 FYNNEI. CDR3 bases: TGTGCCAGCAGTGAGCCGGTGTCGGCCAAAAACATTCAGTACTTC. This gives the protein CASSEPVSAKNIQYF.

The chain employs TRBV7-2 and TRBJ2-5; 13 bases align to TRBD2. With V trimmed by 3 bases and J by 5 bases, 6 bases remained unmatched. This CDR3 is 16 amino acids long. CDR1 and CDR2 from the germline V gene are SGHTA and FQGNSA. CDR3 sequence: CASSFTSGGAVETQYF. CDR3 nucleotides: TGTGCCAGCAGCTTCACTAGCGGGGGGGCCGTCGAGACCCAGTACTTC.

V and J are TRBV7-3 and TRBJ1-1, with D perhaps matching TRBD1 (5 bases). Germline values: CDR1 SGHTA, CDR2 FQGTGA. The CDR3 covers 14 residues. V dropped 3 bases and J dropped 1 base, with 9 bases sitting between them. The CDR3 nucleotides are TGTGCCAGCAGCTTGGACGGGGGGAACACTGAAGCTTTCTTT. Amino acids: CASSLDGGNTEAFF.

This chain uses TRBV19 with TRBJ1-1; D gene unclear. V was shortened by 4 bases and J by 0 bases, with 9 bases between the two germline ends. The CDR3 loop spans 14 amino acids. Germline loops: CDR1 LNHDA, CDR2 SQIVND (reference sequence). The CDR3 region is CASSRAYMNTEAFF. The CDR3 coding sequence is TGTGCCAGTAGTAGGGCATACATGAACACTGAAGCTTTCTTT.

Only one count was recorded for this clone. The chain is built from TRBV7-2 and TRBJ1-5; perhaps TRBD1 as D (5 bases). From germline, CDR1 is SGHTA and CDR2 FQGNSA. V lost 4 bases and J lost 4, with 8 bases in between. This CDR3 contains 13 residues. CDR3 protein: CASSSTANQPQHF. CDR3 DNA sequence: TGTGCCAGCAGCTCGACAGCTAATCAGCCCCAGCATTTT.

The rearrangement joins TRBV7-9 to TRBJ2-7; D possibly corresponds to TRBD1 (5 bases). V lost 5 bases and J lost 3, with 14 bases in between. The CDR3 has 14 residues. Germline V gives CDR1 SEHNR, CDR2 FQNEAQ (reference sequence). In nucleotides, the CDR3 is TGTGCCAGCAGCGAGAATCGACAGATCTACGAGCAGTACTTC. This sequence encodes CASSENRQIYEQYF.

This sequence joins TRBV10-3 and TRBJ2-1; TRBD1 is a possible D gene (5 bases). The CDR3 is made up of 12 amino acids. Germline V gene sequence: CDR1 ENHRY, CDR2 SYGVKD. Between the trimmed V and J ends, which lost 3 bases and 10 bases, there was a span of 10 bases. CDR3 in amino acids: CAISEGAMEQFF. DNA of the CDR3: TGTGCCATCAGTGAAGGGGCGATGGAGCAGTTCTTC.

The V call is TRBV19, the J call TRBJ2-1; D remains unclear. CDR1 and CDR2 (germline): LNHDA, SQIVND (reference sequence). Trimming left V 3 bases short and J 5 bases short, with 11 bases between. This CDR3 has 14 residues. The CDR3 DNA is TGTGCCAGTAGTATTTTTGGCCGAAACAATGAGCAGTTCTTC. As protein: CASSIFGRNNEQFF.

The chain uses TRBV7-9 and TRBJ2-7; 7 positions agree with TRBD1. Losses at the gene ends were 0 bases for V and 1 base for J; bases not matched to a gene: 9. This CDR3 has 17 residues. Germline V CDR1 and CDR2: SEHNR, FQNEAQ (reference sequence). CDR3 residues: CASSLANKGQRSYEQYF. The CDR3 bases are TGTGCCAGCAGCTTAGCCAACAAGGGACAGCGATCCTACGAGCAGTACTTC.